Shown below are 11 T cell receptor beta chains from a single sample sequenced in a study of vaccination and CD4 T cells after COVID-19. No antigen has been assigned to these receptors. As to treatment: approximately 11-day PBMC culture with coronavirus spike peptide pools or control peptides (ViraFEST assay). Sequencing of the DNA from cultured CD4+ T cells was carried out with the Oncomine TCR Beta short-read assay. TCRdb passed the PCR reads through MiXCR, listing each CDR3 protein once. The table records about 21,000 distinct CDR3 sequences, about 52% of them present only once. Specimen: CD4+ T cells from blood, cultured in vitro. The receptors originated from a human donor who had recovered from COVID-19.

In its sample, this clonotype was seen a few times. V and J are TRBV6-5 and TRBJ1-1; D ambiguous. V lost 2 bases and J 0 bases, leaving 10 bases between the germline ends. Germline V gene sequence: CDR1 MNHEY, CDR2 SVGAGI. The CDR3 totals 15 residues. DNA for the CDR3: TGTGCCAGCAGTTACGGGGTCCCCATGAACACTGAAGCTTTCTTT. Amino acid sequence: CASSYGVPMNTEAFF.

The CDR3 DNA sequence: TGTGCCAGCAGTGTAGGGGGAGCTAACTATGGCTACACCTTC. Its translation is CASSVGGANYGYTF. This chain joins TRBV6-1 and TRBJ1-2; D possibly corresponds to TRBD1 (6 bases). V was cut by 4 bases and J by 0 bases, with 9 bases left in between. Germline-derived CDR1 and CDR2 are MNHNS and SASEGT. CDR3 size: 14 residues.

The chain's CDR3 is CASSAGQGRREPQHF. The DNA of the CDR3 is TGTGCCAGCAGCGCGGGACAGGGGCGGAGGGAGCCCCAGCATTTT. This chain links TRBV11-2 with TRBJ1-5; 10 nucleotides agree with TRBD1. The V gene's germline CDR1 is SGHAT and CDR2 FQNNGV. The CDR3 runs 15 residues. V lost 5 bases and J lost 8; bases outside the gene matches: 9.

V and J are TRBV7-6 and TRBJ1-1, with TRBD1 as a possible D gene (6 bases). V was trimmed by 2 bases and J by 1 base, leaving 11 bases between them. Germline assignment: CDR1 SGHVS and CDR2 FNYEAQ. The CDR3 has 15 amino acids. CDR3 in DNA: TGTGCCAGCAGCTTAAACGCAGGGGAGAACACTGAAGCTTTCTTT. Its translation is CASSLNAGENTEAFF.

This clonotype was seen just once. J is TRBJ2-1 and V is TRBV28, with a weak D call TRBD1 (6 bases). Between the trimmed V and J ends, which lost 4 bases and 8 bases, there was a span of 18 bases. The CDR3 consists of 15 residues. The germline V gene encodes CDR1 MDHEN and CDR2 SYDVKM. As DNA, the CDR3 is TGTGCCAGCAGTTCCTCAGGGGTGGGTTCATATGAGCAGTTCTTC. Translating it yields CASSSSGVGSYEQFF.

V and J are TRBV11-3 and TRBJ2-5; D tentatively fits TRBD1 or TRBD2 (5 bases each). Germline V gene data show CDR1 as SGHNT and CDR2 as YENEEA. V was clipped by 5 bases and J by 5 bases, with 15 bases between them. This CDR3 has 14 residues. The CDR3 loop is CASSLIEGTETQYF. In DNA, the CDR3 is TGTGCCAGCAGCCTGATTGAGGGGACGGAGACCCAGTACTTC.

This clonotype was recorded a few times. The V call is TRBV30, the J call TRBJ1-2, with 8 bases identical to TRBD1. Per germline, CDR1 GTSNPN and CDR2 SVGIG (reference sequence). V lost 1 base and J lost 7; bases outside the gene matches: 5. This CDR3 region has 13 residues. The CDR3 reads CAWSADRDRGYTF. The DNA of the CDR3 is TGTGCCTGGAGTGCGGACAGGGACCGTGGCTACACCTTC.

The chain joins TRBV6-1 to TRBJ1-5, with no clear D. Germline V gene data show CDR1 as MNHNS and CDR2 as SASEGT. Trimming removed 2 bases from V and 2 bases from J, with 13 bases in between. This CDR3 contains 16 residues. In DNA form, the CDR3 reads TGTGCCAGCAGTGAAAGGGAGGACGGGGGCAATCAGCCCCAGCATTTT. Amino acid sequence: CASSEREDGGNQPQHF.

The gene calls are TRBV19 and TRBJ2-7; 8 nucleotides agree with TRBD1. Germline-derived CDR1 and CDR2 are LNHDA and SQIVND (reference sequence). The CDR3 is 14 amino acids. V trimming: 5 bases; J trimming: 3 bases; junction bases outside the gene matches: 6. The CDR3 protein is CASSPRTGNYEQYF. In nucleotides, the CDR3 is TGTGCCAGTAGTCCCAGGACAGGGAACTACGAGCAGTACTTC.

This clonotype appeared a few times. The V call is TRBV11-2, the J call TRBJ1-6, with a possible D match to TRBD1 (6 bases). The germline V and J ends were trimmed by 5 bases and 6 bases, with 14 bases remaining between them. The CDR3 loop spans 15 amino acids. Germline loops: CDR1 SGHAT, CDR2 FQNNGV. For the CDR3, the DNA is TGTGCCAGCAGCAGAGGACAGATGTTTAATTCACCCCTCCACTTT. As protein: CASSRGQMFNSPLHF.

This sequence joins TRBV20-1 and TRBJ1-1; D possibly corresponds to TRBD1 (6 bases). Trimming pared 0 bases from V and 6 bases from J, leaving 11 bases between. CDR1 and CDR2 (germline): DFQATT, SNEGSKA (reference sequence). The CDR3 covers 13 residues. The CDR3 region is CSARDIRGSEAFF. DNA of the CDR3: TGCAGTGCTAGAGATATCAGGGGCTCTGAAGCTTTCTTT.